The TCR beta chain under discussion was sequenced for a study of cytomegalovirus exposure and HLA in healthy donors. This clone was seen only a few times. Its specificity is unknown. Whole-study findings and limits: In a later analysis, common viral pathogens appeared linked to several of the most significant clusters. In an earlier analysis, in some 500 donors, most V segments appeared productive either ~87% or ~30% of the time.

Primers: 60 Vbeta forward and 13 Jbeta reverse. TCRdb's table, derived via immunoSEQ multiplex PCR, lists solely in-frame clones and lacks some. This table holds some 150,000 clones, 71% found once. Germline values: CDR1 MDHEN, CDR2 SYDVKM. The CDR3 contains 12 residues. V was trimmed by 3 bases and J by 10 bases, leaving 13 bases between them. The sequence was collected from a woman aged 25 to 39 in good health and CMV-seronegative. The V call is TRBV28, the J call TRBJ2-7; D not resolved. Sequencing used PBMCs. CDR3 loop: CASSFGLTYQYF. The CDR3 DNA reads TGTGCCAGCAGTTTTGGTCTAACCTATCAGTACTTC.